In this sample, the clone carrying this TCR beta chain turned up once. The target antigen is unknown. Germline V lookup: CDR1 SEHNR, CDR2 FQNEAQ (reference sequence). This CDR3 is 14 amino acids long. Trimming took 7 bases from V and 0 from J; bases not matched to a gene: 6. This record comes from a study of T cell repertoires in cytomegalovirus infection. In the study overall: Recently identified HLA-C-restricted CMV epitopes were used, and well-studied HLA-B-restricted CMV epitopes were used as well. Public TCR beta signature analysis indicated the presence of both CMV infection and matching HLA type. Study-wide points: Carriers of CMV and the relevant HLA type were discriminated by public TCR beta frequency. The response measured ex vivo was dominated by TCR beta clonotypes (HLA-C-restricted and CMV-specific).

One entry per CDR3 protein results from TCRdb running MiXCR on the reads. Among approximately 300,000 distinct CDR3 sequences listed, 25% to 30% were seen once. The clonotype comes from a human donor in good health (CMV status not recorded). Some clones in this sample may be carry-over from other donors' samples. The chain joins TRBV7-9 to TRBJ2-7; 7 nucleotides agree with TRBD1. The sample here was cultured PBMCs, taken from culture after CMV antigen stimulation. DNA of the CDR3: TGTGCCAGCAACAAGGACAGGTACTCCTACGAGCAGTACTTC. This translates into CASNKDRYSYEQYF.